Included here is one T cell receptor (beta chain) sequence, with context. This entry is derived from a study of shared clonotypes between healthy human individuals. Measured with immunoSEQ multiplex PCR; TCRdb has only the in-frame clones, and not every one. The table records 650,000 to 700,000 clones, 90% of them present only once. Donors were healthy HIV-negative adults without recent acute infections or vaccinations. What was sequenced was memory CD8+ T cells from PBMCs. Subset given: CD45RO+ cells pooled with CCR7-negative TemRA cells. The clonotype was recovered from a man younger than 35 in good health. Some clones in this sample may be carry-over from other donors' samples.

The CDR3 is CASSPSSDEQYF. For the CDR3, the DNA is TGTGCCAGTAGTCCCTCGTCCGACGAGCAGTACTTC. This rearrangement joins TRBV19 to TRBJ2-7; D gene unclear. Germline values: CDR1 LNHDA, CDR2 SQIVND (reference sequence). The CDR3 is 12 amino acids. V dropped 5 bases and J dropped 5 bases, with 10 bases sitting between them.